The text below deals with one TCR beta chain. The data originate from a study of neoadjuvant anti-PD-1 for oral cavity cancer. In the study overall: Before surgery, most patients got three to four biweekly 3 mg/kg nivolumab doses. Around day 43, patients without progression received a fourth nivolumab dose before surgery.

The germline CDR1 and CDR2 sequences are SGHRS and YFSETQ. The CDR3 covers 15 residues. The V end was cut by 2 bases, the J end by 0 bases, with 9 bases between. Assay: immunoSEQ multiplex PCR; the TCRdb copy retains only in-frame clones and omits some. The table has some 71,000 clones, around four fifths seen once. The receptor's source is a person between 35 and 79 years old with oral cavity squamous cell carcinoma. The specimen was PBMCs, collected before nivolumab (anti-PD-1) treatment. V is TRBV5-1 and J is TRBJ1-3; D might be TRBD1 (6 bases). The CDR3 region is CASSLTGSSGNTIYF. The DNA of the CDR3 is TGCGCCAGCAGCTTAACAGGGAGCTCTGGAAACACCATATATTTT.